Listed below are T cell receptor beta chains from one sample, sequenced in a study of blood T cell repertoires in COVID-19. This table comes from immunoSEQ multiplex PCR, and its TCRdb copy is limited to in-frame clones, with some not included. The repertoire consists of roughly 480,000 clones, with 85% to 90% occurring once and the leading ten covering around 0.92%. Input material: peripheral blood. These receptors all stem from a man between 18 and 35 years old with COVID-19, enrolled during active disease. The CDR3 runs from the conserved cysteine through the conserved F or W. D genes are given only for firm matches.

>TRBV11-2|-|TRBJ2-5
CASSLDSIYRQETQYF
TGTGCCAGCAGCTTAGATTCCATCTATCGGCAAGAGACCCAGTACTTC
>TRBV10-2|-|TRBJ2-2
CASMEGRSGELFF
TGCGCCAGCATGGAGGGGCGTTCCGGGGAGCTGTTTTTT
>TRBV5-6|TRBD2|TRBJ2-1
CASSLLGTSGRRGEQFF
TGTGCCAGCAGCTTGCTGGGGACTAGCGGGAGACGAGGTGAGCAGTTCTTC
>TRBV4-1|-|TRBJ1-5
CASSQAPTGLPQHF
TGCGCCAGCAGCCAGGCCCCCACGGGGTTGCCCCAGCATTTT
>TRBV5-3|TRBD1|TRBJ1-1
CARPLRGRGNTEAFF
TGTGCCAGACCCCTCAGGGGGCGTGGGAACACTGAAGCTTTCTTT
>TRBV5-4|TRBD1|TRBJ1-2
CASSILQGNYGYTF
TGTGCCAGCAGCATCCTACAGGGGAACTATGGCTACACCTTC
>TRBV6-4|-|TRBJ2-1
CASSEELASYNEQFF
TGTGCCAGCAGTGAGGAGCTAGCTTCCTACAATGAGCAGTTCTTC
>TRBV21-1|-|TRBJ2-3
CASSKGPIGEVSDTQYF
TGTGCCAGCAGCAAAGGCCCTATCGGGGAGGTATCAGATACGCAGTATTTT
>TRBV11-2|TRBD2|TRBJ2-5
CASSFSGSGETQYF
TGTGCCAGCAGTTTTAGCGGGAGCGGAGAGACCCAGTACTTC
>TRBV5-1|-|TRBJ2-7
CASSARVPYEQYF
TGCGCCAGCAGCGCCCGGGTCCCCTACGAGCAGTACTTC
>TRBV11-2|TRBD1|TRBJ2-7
CASSLKGGTGNLEQYF
TGTGCCAGCAGCTTAAAGGGTGGGACAGGGAACCTCGAGCAGTACTTC
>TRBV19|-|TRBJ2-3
CASSMNSLTDTQYF
TGTGCCAGTAGTATGAACAGTCTAACAGATACGCAGTATTTT
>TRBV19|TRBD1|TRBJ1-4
CASSFQAGGARGEKLFF
TGTGCCAGTAGTTTCCAAGCAGGGGGCGCTCGGGGTGAAAAACTGTTTTTT
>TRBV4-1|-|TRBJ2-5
CASSQEGREETQYF
TGCGCCAGCAGCCAAGAGGGCAGAGAAGAGACCCAGTACTTC
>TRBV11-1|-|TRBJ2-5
CASSLARNQRKAQYF
TGTGCCAGCAGCTTAGCCCGAAATCAGAGGAAGGCCCAGTACTTC
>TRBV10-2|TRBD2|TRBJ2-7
CASRSGLAGTYEQYF
TGCGCCAGCAGATCCGGACTAGCGGGGACCTACGAGCAGTACTTC